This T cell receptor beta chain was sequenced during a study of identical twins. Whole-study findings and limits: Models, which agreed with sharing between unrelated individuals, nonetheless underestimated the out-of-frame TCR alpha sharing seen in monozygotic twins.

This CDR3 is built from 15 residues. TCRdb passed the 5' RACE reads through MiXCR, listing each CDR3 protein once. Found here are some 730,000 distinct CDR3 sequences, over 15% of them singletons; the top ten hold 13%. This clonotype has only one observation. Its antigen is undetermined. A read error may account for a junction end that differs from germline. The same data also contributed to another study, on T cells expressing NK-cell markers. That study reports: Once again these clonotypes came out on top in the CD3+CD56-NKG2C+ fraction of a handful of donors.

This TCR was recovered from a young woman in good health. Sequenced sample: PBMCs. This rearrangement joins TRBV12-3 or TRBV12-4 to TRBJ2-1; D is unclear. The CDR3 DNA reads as TGTACCAGCAGTTTACTGGACCCTCAGCGTAATGAGCAGTTCTTC. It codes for CTSSLLDPQRNEQFF.